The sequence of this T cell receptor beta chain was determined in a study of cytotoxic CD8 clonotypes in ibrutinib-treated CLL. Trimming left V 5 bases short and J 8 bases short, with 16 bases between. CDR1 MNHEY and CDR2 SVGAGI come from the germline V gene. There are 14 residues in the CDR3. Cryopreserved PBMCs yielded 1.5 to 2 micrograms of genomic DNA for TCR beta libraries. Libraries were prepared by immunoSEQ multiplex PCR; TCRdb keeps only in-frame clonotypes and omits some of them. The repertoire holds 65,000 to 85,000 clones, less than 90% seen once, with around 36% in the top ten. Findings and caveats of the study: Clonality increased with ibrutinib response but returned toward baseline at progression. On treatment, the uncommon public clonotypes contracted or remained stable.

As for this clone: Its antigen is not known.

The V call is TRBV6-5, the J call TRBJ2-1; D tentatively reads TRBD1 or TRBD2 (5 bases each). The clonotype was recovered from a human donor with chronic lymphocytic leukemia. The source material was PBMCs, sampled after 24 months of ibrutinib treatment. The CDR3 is CASSPGPRSYEQFF. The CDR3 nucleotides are TGTGCCAGCAGTCCGGGACCTAGGAGCTATGAGCAGTTCTTC.